This T cell receptor beta chain originates from a study of OX40 agonist ivuxolimab in advanced cancers. Study at large: Patients were infused with ivuxolimab every 2 weeks at 0.01 to 10 mg/kg. One patient with hepatocellular carcinoma and two with cutaneous melanoma, three in all, had partial responses.

Generated by immunoSEQ multiplex PCR, the TCRdb table keeps only in-frame clones and is missing some. This table holds over 55,000 clones, 80% found once. The specimen comprised CD4+ or CD8+ T cells sorted from blood, sampled in a trial of the OX40 agonist ivuxolimab. The sequence was obtained from an adult with an advanced solid tumor such as melanoma, head and neck, liver or kidney cancer.

As DNA, the CDR3 is TGTGCCAGCAGCCCACGCGTGGTAGCGGGAGTCGGCACAGATACGCAGTATTTT. It encodes CASSPRVVAGVGTDTQYF. The V and J genes are TRBV7-6 and TRBJ2-3, with TRBD2 identical over 9 bases. This CDR3 has 18 amino acids. Germline-derived CDR1 and CDR2 are SGHVS and FNYEAQ. Losses at the gene ends were 5 bases for V and 1 base for J; bases not matched to a gene: 13.